This TCR beta chain was identified during a study of cytomegalovirus exposure and HLA in healthy donors. About the research overall: As released early, the data held 70 million to 100 million unique TCRs from HLA-typed donors.

In the case of this clone: Antigen specificity is unknown.

Regarding the study as a whole: In a later analysis, HLA-C alleles had the fewest associated TCRs, DRB1 alleles the most. A later analysis showed that HLA-associated TCR beta chains had undergone more clonal expansion than equally common others.

The CDR3 is 12 residues long. Trimming took off 3 bases at V and 4 bases at J, with 6 bases between the two ends. Germline V gene sequence: CDR1 LNHDA, CDR2 SQIVND (reference sequence). PCR amplification relied on 60 Vbeta primers (plus 13 Jbeta primers). The data were produced by immunoSEQ multiplex PCR, yet TCRdb's version contains in-frame clones alone and is incomplete. Counted here are some 120,000 clones, 74% occurring once; the ten biggest clones make up more than 3.5%. The specimen was PBMCs. V and J are TRBV19 and TRBJ1-2; weak D call: TRBD1 (5 bases). The clonotype was recovered from a man aged 40-49 years in good health and CMV-seropositive. The CDR3 sequence is CASSMGGYGYTF. The CDR3 DNA follows: TGTGCCAGTAGTATGGGGGGCTATGGCTACACCTTC.